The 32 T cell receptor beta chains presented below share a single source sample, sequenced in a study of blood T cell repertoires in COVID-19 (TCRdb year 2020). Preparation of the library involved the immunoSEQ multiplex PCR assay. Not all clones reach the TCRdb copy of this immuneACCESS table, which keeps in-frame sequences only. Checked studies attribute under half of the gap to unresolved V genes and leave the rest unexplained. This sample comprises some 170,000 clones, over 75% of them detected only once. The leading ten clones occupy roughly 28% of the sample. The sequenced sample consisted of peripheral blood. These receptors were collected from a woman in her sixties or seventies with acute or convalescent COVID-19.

This CDR3 is CASSQDSGNQPQHF. As DNA, the CDR3 is TGTGCCAGCAGCCAGGACAGTGGCAATCAGCCCCAGCATTTT. The rearrangement uses TRBV6-6 and TRBJ1-5, with TRBD1 as a possible D gene (6 bases). The CDR3 spans 14 residues. V lost 6 bases and J 2 bases, leaving 11 bases between the germline ends. Germline V gene lookup returns CDR1 MNHNY and CDR2 SVGAGI (reference sequence).

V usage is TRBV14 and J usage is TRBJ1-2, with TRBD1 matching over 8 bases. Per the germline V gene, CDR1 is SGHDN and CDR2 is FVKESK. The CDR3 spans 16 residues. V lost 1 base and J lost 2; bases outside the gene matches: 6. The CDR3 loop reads CASSQVWDRLNYGYTF. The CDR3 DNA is TGTGCCAGCAGCCAAGTCTGGGACAGGCTGAACTATGGCTACACCTTC.

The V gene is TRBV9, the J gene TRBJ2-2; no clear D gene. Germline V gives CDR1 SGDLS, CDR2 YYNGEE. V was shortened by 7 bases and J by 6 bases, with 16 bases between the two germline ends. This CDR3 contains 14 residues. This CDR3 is CASSLSWLAGELFF. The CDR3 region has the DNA TGTGCCAGCTCTTTGAGCTGGTTGGCCGGGGAGCTGTTTTTT.

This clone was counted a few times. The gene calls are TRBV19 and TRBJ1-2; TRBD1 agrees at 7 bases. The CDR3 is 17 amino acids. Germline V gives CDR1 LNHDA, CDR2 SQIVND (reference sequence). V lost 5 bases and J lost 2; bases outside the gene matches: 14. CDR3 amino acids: CASSQDRGDSKNYGYTF. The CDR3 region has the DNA TGTGCCAGTAGTCAGGACCGTGGGGACAGCAAAAACTATGGCTACACCTTC. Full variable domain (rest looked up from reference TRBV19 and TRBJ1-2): DGGITQSPKYLFRKEGQNVTLSCEQNLNHDAMYWYRQDPGQGLRLIYYSQIVNDFQKGDIAEGYSVSREKKESFPLTVTSAQKNPTAFYLCASSQDRGDSKNYGYTFGSGTRLTVV.

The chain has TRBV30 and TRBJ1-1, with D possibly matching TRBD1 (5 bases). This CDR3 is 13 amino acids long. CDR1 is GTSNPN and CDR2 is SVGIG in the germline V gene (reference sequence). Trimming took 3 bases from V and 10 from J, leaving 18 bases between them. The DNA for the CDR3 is TGTGCCTGGAGCCCTCAGGGCGTGGGTGCAGCTTTCTTT. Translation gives CAWSPQGVGAAFF.

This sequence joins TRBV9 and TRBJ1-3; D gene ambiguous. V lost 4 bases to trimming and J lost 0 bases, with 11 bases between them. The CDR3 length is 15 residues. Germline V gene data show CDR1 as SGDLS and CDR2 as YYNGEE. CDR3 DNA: TGTGCCAGCAGCCCGACGACATACTCTGGAAACACCATATATTTT. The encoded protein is CASSPTTYSGNTIYF. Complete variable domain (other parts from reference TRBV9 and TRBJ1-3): DSGVTQTPKHLITATGQRVTLRCSPRSGDLSVYWYQQSLDQGLQFLIQYYNGEERAKGNILERFSAQQFPDLHSELNLSSLELGDSALYFCASSPTTYSGNTIYFGEGSWLTVV.

CDR3: CASSLGTSVGDTQYF. The DNA for the CDR3 is TGTGCCAGCAGTTTGGGGACTAGCGTTGGAGATACGCAGTATTTT. V usage is TRBV27 and J usage is TRBJ2-3; 10 bases agree with TRBD2. V lost 3 bases to trimming and J lost 5 bases; unmatched junction nucleotides: 5. The length of the CDR3 is 15 residues. Germline V gene data show CDR1 as MNHEY and CDR2 as SMNVEV (reference sequence).

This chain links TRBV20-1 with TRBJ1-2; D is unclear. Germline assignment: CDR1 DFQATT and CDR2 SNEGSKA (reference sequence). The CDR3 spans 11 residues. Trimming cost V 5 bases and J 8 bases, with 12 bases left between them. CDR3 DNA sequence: TGCAGTGCTTTCGCGGGCGGGGGCTACACCTTC. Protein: CSAFAGGGYTF.

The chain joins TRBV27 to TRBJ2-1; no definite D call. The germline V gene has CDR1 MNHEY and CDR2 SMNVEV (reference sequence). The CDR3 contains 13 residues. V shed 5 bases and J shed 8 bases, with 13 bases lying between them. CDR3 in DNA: TGTGCCAGCAGTCTCATTACACGGGATGAGCAGTTCTTC. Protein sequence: CASSLITRDEQFF.

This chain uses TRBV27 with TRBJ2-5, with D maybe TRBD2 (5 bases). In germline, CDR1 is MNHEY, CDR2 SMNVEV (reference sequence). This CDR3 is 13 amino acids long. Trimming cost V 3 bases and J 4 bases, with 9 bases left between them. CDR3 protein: CASSFRDRETQYF. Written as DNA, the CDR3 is TGTGCCAGCAGTTTTCGGGATCGAGAGACCCAGTACTTC.

CDR3 region: CASSPPPGVNTEAFF. The CDR3 bases are TGTGCCAGCAGCCCCCCCCCGGGTGTGAACACTGAAGCTTTCTTT. This chain links TRBV5-4 with TRBJ1-1; D is ambiguous. V was cut by 4 bases and J by 0 bases, with 13 bases left in between. The length of the CDR3 is 15 residues. Germline V gene lookup returns CDR1 SGHNT and CDR2 YYREEE (reference sequence).

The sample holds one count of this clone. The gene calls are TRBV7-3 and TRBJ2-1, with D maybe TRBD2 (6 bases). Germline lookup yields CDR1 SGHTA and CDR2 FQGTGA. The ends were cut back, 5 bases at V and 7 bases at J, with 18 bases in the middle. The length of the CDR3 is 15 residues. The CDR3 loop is CASSPVAVGMNEQFF. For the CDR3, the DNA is TGTGCCAGCAGCCCGGTAGCGGTGGGCATGAATGAGCAGTTCTTC.

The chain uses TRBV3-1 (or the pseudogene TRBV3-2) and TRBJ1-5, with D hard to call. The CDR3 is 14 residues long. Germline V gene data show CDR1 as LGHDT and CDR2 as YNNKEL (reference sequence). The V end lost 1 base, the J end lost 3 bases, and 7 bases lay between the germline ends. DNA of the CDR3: TGTGCCAGCAGCCAAGCAGGCTTCAATCAGCCCCAGCATTTT. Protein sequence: CASSQAGFNQPQHF.

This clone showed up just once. In DNA, the CDR3 is TGTGCCAGCATTAAAAATAGCGGGAGCTCCTACGAGCAGTACTTC. This sequence encodes CASIKNSGSSYEQYF. The V call is TRBV2, the J call TRBJ2-7; TRBD2 matches 9 bases. Trimming removed 7 bases from V and 0 bases from J; junction bases left unmatched: 7. Germline assignment: CDR1 SNHLY and CDR2 FYNNEI. CDR3 length equals 15 residues.

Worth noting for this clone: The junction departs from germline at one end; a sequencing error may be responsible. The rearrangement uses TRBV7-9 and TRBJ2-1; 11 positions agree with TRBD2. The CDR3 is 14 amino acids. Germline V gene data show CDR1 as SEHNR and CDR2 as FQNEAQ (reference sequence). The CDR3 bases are TGTGTCAGCAGCTTAGAACTAGCGGGAGTATCACTGTTCTTC. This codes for CVSSLELAGVSLFF.

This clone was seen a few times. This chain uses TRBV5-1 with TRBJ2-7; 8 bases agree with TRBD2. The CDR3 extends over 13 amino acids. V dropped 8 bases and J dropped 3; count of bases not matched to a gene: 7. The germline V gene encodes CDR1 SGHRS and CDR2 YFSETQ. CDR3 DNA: TGCGCCAGTGGACACGGGGGGGGCTACGAGCAGTACTTC. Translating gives CASGHGGGYEQYF.

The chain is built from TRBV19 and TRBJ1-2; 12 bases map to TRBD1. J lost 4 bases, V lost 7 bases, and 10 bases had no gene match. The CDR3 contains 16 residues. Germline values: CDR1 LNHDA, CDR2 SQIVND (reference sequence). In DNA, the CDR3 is TGTGCCAGTATGGCCGGCGGGACAGGGGGCATCTATGGCTACACCTTC. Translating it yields CASMAGGTGGIYGYTF.

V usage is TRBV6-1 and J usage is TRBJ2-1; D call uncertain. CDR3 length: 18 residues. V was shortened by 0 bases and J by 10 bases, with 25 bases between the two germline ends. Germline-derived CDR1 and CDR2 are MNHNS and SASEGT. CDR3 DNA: TGTGCCAGCAGTGAAGCGCTTCATTATTCTACTCCCTTCGGGGAGCAGTTCTTC. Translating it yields CASSEALHYSTPFGEQFF.

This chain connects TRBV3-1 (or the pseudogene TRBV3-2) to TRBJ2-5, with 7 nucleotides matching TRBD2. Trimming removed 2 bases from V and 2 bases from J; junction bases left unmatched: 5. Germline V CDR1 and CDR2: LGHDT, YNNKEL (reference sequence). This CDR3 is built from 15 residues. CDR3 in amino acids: CASSQQAGTQETQYF. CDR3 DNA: TGTGCCAGCAGCCAACAAGCGGGGACTCAAGAGACCCAGTACTTC.

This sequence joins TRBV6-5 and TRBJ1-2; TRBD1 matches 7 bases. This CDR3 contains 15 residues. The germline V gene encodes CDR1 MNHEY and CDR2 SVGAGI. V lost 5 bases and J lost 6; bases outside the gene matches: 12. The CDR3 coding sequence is TGTGCCAGCAGTACAGCAGGGGGGAGTCGTCATGGCTACACCTTC. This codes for CASSTAGGSRHGYTF.

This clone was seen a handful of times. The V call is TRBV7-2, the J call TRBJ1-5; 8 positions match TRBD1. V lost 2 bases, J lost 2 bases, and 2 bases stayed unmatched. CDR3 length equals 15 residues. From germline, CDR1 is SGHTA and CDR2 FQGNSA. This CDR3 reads CASSLSGGGNQPQHF. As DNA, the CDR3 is TGTGCCAGCAGCTTATCAGGGGGCGGCAATCAGCCCCAGCATTTT.

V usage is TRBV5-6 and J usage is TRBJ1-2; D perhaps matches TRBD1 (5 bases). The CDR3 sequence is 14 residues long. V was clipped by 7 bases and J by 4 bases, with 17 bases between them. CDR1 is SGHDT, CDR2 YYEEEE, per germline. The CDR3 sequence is CASVPGAGIYGYTF. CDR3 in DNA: TGTGCCAGCGTACCCGGGGCGGGGATCTATGGCTACACCTTC.

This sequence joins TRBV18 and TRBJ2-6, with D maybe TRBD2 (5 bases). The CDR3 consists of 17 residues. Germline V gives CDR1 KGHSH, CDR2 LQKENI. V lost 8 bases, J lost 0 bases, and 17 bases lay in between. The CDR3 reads CASVPRAGLSGANVLTF. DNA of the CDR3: TGTGCCAGCGTACCCCGGGCGGGCCTCTCTGGGGCCAACGTCCTGACTTTC.

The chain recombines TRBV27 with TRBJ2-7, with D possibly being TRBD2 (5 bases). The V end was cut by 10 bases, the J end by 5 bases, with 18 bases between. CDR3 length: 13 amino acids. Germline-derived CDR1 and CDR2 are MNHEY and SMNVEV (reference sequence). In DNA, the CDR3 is TGTGCCACCGAGCACGGGATTTTCCACGAGCAGTACTTC. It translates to CATEHGIFHEQYF.

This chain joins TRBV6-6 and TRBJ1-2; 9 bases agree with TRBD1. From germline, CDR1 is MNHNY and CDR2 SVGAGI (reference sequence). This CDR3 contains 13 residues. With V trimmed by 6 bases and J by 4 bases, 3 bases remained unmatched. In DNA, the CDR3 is TGTGCCAGCAGGCCGACAGGGGGCTATGGCTACACCTTC. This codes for CASRPTGGYGYTF.

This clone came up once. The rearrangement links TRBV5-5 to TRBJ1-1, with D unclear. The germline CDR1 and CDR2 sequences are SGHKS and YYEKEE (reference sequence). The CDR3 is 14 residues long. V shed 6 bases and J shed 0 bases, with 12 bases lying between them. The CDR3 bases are TGTGCCAGCAACAACCAGCGGGTGAACACTGAAGCTTTCTTT. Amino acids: CASNNQRVNTEAFF.

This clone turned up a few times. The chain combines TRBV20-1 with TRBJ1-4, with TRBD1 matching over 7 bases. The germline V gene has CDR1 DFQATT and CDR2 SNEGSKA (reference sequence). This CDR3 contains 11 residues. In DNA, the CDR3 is TGCAGCGGACAGGTTAATGAAAAACTGTTTTTT. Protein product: CSGQVNEKLFF.

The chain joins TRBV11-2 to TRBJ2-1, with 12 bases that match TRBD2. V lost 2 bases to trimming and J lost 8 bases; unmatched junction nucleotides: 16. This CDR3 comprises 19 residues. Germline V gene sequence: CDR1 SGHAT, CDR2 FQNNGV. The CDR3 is CASSLRLAGGPRGDHEQFF. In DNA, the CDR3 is TGTGCCAGCAGCTTAAGGCTAGCGGGAGGGCCGAGGGGAGACCATGAGCAGTTCTTC.

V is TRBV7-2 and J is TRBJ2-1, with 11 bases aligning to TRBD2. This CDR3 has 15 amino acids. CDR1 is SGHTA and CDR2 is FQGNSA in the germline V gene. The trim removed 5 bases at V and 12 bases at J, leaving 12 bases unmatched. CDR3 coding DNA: TGTGCCAGCAGCCAACTAGCGGGAGCCTATACCGCGCAGTTCTTC. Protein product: CASSQLAGAYTAQFF.

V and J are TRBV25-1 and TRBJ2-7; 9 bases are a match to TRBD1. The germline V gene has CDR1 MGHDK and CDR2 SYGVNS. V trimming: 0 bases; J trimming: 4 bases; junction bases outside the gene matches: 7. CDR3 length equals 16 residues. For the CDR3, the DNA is TGTGCCAGCAGTGAATACACCGGGACAGGGAGTTACGAGCAGTACTTC. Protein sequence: CASSEYTGTGSYEQYF.

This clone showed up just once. CDR3 nucleotide sequence: TGTGCCAGCAGGCCCGGGACATCCCTCTACGAGCAGTACTTC. It translates to CASRPGTSLYEQYF. The J gene is TRBJ2-7, the V gene TRBV11-2; a weak D match, TRBD1 (6 bases). The CDR3 spans 14 residues. Trimming removed 6 bases from V and 3 bases from J, with 15 bases in between. The germline V gene has CDR1 SGHAT and CDR2 FQNNGV.

CDR3 nucleotides: TGTGCCAGCACCGGGACTAGCGGGAGCGGGGAGCTGTTTTTT. Translation: CASTGTSGSGELFF. The chain has TRBV6-5 and TRBJ2-2; TRBD2 matches 14 bases. The CDR3 extends over 14 amino acids. Germline lookup yields CDR1 MNHEY and CDR2 SVGAGI. With V trimmed by 7 bases and J by 7 bases, 2 bases remained unmatched.